The rows below give T cell receptor beta chains drawn from one sample of a study of regulatory T cells in long-lasting Graves disease. MiXCR, run by TCRdb on the multiplex PCR reads, gives a single entry per CDR3 protein. The sample includes hundreds of thousands of distinct CDR3 sequences, under 25% of them seen just once. Here the sequenced sample was peripheral blood mononuclear cells (PBMCs), taken when the disease was refractory, from a patient treated with antithyroid drugs. The receptor source for this set is a female donor with Graves disease. The CDR3 runs from the conserved cysteine through the conserved F or W. Each record gives: V gene, J gene, CDR3 protein.

>TRBV6-2/TRBV6-3|TRBJ1-3
CASIGTGSGNTIYF
>TRBV28|TRBJ2-7
CASSYLGERESRYEQYF
>TRBV13|TRBJ1-3
CASSLRGAGGNTIYF
>TRBV7-9|TRBJ1-5
CASSPRQSNQPQHF
>TRBV27|TRBJ1-1
CASSLSRGRTEAFF
>TRBV4-3|TRBJ1-6
CASSQDGQAPNSPLHF
>TRBV29-1|TRBJ2-7
CSVERRGEYEQYF
>TRBV6-1|TRBJ1-6
CASNGDTRSSYNSPLHF
>TRBV12-3/TRBV12-4|TRBJ2-7
CASRSTGTGPYEQYF
>TRBV7-3|TRBJ2-2
CASRTWGGELFF
>TRBV10-3|TRBJ2-7
CAISESNFQGYERYF
>TRBV19|TRBJ1-1
CAGGQGNTEAFF
>TRBV27|TRBJ1-2
CASSLPGGDGYTF
>TRBV5-1|TRBJ1-2
CASTDWGEGYTF
>TRBV29-1|TRBJ2-7
CSVEVAAYEQYF
>TRBV6-1|TRBJ2-3
CASLDRGRTDTQYF
>TRBV7-6|TRBJ2-7
CASSIGLERFDEQYF
>TRBV3-1|TRBJ1-5
CASSQDATNNQPQHF